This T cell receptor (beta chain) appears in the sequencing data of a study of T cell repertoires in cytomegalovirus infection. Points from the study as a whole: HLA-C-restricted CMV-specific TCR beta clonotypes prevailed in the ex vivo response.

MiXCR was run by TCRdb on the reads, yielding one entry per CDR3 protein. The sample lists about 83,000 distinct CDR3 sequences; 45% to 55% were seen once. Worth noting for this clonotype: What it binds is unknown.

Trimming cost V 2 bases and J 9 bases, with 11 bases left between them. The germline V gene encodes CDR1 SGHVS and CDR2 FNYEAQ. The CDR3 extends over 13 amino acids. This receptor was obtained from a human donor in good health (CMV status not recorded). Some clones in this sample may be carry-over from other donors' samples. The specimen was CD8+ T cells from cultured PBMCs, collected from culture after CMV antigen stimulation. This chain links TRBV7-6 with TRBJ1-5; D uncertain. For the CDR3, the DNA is TGTGCCAGCAGCTTATCCCTAGGAGGGCCCCAGCATTTT. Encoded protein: CASSLSLGGPQHF.